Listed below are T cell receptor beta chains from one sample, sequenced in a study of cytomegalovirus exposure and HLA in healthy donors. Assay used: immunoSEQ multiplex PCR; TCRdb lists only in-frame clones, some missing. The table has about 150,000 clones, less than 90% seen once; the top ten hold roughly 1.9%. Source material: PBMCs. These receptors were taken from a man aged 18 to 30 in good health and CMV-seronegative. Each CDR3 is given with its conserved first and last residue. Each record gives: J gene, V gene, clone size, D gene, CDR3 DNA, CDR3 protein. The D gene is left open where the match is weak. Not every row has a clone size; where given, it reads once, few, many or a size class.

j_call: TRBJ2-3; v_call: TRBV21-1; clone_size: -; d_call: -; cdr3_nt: TGTGCCAGCAGCTCCCTCGGAGAGTCCGTAGGCGCCGGGGATACGCAGTATTTT; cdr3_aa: CASSSLGESVGAGDTQYF
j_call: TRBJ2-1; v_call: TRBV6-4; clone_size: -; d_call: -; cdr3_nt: TGTGCCAGCAGTGACGGAGCCGGCCCCTACAATGAGCAGTTCTTC; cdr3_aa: CASSDGAGPYNEQFF
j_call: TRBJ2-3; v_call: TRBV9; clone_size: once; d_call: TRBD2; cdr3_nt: TGTGCCAGCAGCGTAGGGTGGCTAGCGGGAGATACGCAGTATTTT; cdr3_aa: CASSVGWLAGDTQYF
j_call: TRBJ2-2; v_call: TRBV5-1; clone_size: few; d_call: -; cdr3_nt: TGCGCCAGCAGCACACCACAGAACACCGGGGAGCTGTTTTTT; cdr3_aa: CASSTPQNTGELFF
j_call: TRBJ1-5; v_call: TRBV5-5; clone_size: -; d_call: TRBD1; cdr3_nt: TGTGCCAGCAGTTTACAGGGGGCCCAAAACAATCAGCCCCAGCATTTT; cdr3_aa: CASSLQGAQNNQPQHF
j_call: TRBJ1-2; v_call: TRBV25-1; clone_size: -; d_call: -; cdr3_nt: TGTGCCAGCAACATGGGGGGGAGCTATGGCTACACCTTC; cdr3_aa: CASNMGGSYGYTF
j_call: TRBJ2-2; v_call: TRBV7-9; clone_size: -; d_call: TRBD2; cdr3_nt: TGTGCCAGCCGGCGGGGGGCCGGGTATGACACCGGGGAGCTGTTTTTT; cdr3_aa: CASRRGAGYDTGELFF
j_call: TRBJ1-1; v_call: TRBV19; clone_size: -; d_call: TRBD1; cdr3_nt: TGTGCCAGTAGTTCGGACAGGGGGTTGATCACTGAAGCTTTCTTT; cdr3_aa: CASSSDRGLITEAFF
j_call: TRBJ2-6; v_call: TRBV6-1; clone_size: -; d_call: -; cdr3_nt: TGTGCCAGCAGTGAAGCGCTAGGGGGTAGGGCTGGGGCCAACGTCCTGACTTTC; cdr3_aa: CASSEALGGRAGANVLTF
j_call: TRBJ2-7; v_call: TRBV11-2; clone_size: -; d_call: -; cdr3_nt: TGTGCCAGCAGCTCCTCCCAGGGCACCACCTATGGGCAGTACTTC; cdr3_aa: CASSSSQGTTYGQYF
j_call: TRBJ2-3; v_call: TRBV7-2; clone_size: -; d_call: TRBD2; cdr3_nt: TGTGCCAGCAGCCCGACTAGCGGGAGTGTAGATTTT; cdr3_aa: CASSPTSGSVDF
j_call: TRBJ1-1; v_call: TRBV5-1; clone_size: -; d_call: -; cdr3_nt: TGCGCCAGCAGTCGGGGGGTGTGGGCTGAAGCTTTCTTT; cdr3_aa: CASSRGVWAEAFF
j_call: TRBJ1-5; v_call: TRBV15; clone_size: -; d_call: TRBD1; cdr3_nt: TGTGCCACCAGCAAGGACAGGGGGGTGCAGCCCCAGCATTTT; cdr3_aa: CATSKDRGVQPQHF
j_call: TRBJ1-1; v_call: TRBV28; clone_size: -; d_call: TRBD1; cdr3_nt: TGTGCCAGCAGTCGTCCTGACAGGGGGGGAACTGAAGCTTTCTTT; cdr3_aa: CASSRPDRGGTEAFF
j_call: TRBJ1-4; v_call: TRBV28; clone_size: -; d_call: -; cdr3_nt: TGTGCCAGCAGTCGACAGCCAACTAATGAAAAACTGTTTTTT; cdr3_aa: CASSRQPTNEKLFF
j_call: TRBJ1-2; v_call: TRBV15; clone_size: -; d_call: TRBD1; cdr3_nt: TGTGCCACCAGCAGGGAGGGTGGGACAGGGGACTATGGCTACACCTTC; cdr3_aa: CATSREGGTGDYGYTF
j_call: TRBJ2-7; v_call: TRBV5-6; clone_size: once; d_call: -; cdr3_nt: TGTGCCAGCAGCGGACAGCCCCGATTGGGGGCCGAGCAGTACTTC; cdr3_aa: CASSGQPRLGAEQYF
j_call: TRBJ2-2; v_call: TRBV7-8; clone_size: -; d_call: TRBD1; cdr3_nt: TGTGCCAGCAGCTTGTTCCCGGACAGGTTGTATGCGAACACCGGGGAGCTGTTTTTT; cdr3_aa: CASSLFPDRLYANTGELFF
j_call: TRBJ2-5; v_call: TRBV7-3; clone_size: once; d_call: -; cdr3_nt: TGTGCCAGCAGCTTACGTTCACCAGGGGAGGGAGAGACCCAGTACTTC; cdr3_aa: CASSLRSPGEGETQYF
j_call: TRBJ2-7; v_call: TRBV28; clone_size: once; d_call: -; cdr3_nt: TGTGCCAGCAGTTTCAGGGTAACGCACGAGCAGTACTTC; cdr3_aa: CASSFRVTHEQYF
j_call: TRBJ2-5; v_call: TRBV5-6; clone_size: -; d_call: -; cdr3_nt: TGTGCCAGCAGCTTGGCCGGTGGCCAGTACTTC; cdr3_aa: CASSLAGGQYF
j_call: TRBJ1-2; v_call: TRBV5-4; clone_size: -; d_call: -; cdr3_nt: TGTGCCAGCAGCTTGGGAGGGAGTCGGGGCTACACCTTC; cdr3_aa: CASSLGGSRGYTF
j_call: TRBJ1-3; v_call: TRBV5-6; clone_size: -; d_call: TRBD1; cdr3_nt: TGTGCCAGCAGCTCGGGACAGGGAACTGGAAACACCATATATTTT; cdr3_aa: CASSSGQGTGNTIYF
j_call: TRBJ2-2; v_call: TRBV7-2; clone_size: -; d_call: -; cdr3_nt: TGTGCCAGCAGCTTCCGGGTGGCCGGGGAGCTGTTTTTT; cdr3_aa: CASSFRVAGELFF
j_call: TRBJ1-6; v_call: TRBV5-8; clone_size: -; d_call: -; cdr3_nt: TGTGCCAGCAGCTCCTCACGACTCCGACAGTATAATTCACCCCTCCACTTT; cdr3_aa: CASSSSRLRQYNSPLHF
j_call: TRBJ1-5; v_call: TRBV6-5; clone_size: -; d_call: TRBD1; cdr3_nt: TGTGCCGCCTGCAGGGGGCGCGATCAGCCCCAGCATTTT; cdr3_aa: CAACRGRDQPQHF